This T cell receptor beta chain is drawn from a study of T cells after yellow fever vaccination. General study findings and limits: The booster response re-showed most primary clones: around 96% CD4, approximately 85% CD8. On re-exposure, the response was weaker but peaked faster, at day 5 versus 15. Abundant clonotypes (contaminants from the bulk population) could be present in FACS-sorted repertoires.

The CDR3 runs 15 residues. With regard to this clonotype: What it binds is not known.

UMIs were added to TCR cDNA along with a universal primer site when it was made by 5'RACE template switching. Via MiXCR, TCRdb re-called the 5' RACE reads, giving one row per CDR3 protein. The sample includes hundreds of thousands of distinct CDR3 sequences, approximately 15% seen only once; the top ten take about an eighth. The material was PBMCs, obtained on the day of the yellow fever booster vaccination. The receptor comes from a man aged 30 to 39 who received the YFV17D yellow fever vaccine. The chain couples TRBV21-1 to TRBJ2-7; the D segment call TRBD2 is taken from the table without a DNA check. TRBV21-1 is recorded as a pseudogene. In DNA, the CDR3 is TGTGCCAGCAGCAAAGAAGAGGGACCTTTCTACGAGCAGTACTTC. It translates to CASSKEEGPFYEQYF.